These T cell receptor beta chains were read from a single sample in a study of low-dose radiotherapy and immunotherapy resistance in tumors. TCRdb fed the reads into MiXCR, producing one record per CDR3 protein. The table shows 45,000 or so distinct CDR3 sequences, with 20% to 25% occurring only once. The specimen was PBMCs, collected after low-dose radiotherapy plus immunotherapy. The receptors were sampled from a male donor with prostate cancer. CDR3s include the opening cysteine and the closing phenylalanine or tryptophan.

v_call cdr3_aa
TRBV7-2 CASSLPLPTVHTQYF
TRBV6-6 CASSDRDFTNTEAFF
TRBV7-3 CASSKGLYTGELFF
TRBV4-3 CASSREVIAGATDTQYF
TRBV28 CASSPGQGAGDTIYF
TRBV27 CASSSQGGPNEQFF
TRBV5-1 CASSFERNTEAFF
TRBV11-2 CASSLDTGNTIYF
TRBV5-6 CASRARGTPGELFF
TRBV19 CASRGGGLPNEQFF
TRBV28 CASSVSGIAKNIQYF
TRBV20-1 CSASPDGYEQYF
TRBV6-2/TRBV6-3 CASRSTGMENQPQHF
TRBV7-2 CASSLAVGGYEQYF
TRBV12-3/TRBV12-4 CASSLAGAVGEAFF
TRBV2 CASSDFFGHNQPQHF
TRBV21-1 CASSKRQGHTGELFF
TRBV28 CASSLGQINEQFF
TRBV15 CATSRGGQVNYEQYF
TRBV2 CASWGASGNLEDTQYF
TRBV6-5 CASSYSTSGGYNEQFF
TRBV25-1 CASSIGTPIGDTQYF
TRBV5-1 CASSLRREVSSYEQYF
TRBV24-1 CATPGALTDTQYF
TRBV28 CASRLGQGMNTEAFF
TRBV7-2 CAWRGTSGRNVPEYF
TRBV21-1 CASSKSRDRGALNTEAFF
TRBV2 CASGGVLNEQFF
TRBV7-2 CASSPRTGRGTEAFF
TRBV19 CASSSTTWGVVF
TRBV7-9 CASSLAGTGGSEQYF
TRBV5-1 CASSSPSWISSYEQYF
TRBV2 CASGWTGDLSTEAFF
TRBV6-2/TRBV6-3 CASSSPGLAGSYKETQYF
TRBV29-1 CSHRENQETQYF
TRBV6-2/TRBV6-3 CASSYSPDRAGGYTF
TRBV28 CASSLPGTARSTEAFF
TRBV7-8 CASSLEVAGVSYEQYF
TRBV19 CASNSNYGYTF
TRBV28 CASSVAGFTYEQYF
TRBV13 CASSLGPSGYTF
TRBV6-2/TRBV6-3 CASSYSNRGALEAFFF
TRBV28 CASSYNILLASGTRRTGELFF
TRBV28 CASSQLAGATYNEQFF
TRBV29-1 CSVYPSQGNTGELFFF
TRBV30 CAWRGFTGELFF
TRBV20-1 CSARSQTGVNTEAFF
TRBV7-9 CASRNLPGLDNHEQFF
TRBV7-9 CASSQGQWALYGYTF
TRBV28 CASSPPGLGPDTQYF
TRBV28 CASSLSLAHYEQYF
TRBV27 CASSWSRGLNTEAFF
TRBV6-2/TRBV6-3 CASSYRVSWGPWELFF